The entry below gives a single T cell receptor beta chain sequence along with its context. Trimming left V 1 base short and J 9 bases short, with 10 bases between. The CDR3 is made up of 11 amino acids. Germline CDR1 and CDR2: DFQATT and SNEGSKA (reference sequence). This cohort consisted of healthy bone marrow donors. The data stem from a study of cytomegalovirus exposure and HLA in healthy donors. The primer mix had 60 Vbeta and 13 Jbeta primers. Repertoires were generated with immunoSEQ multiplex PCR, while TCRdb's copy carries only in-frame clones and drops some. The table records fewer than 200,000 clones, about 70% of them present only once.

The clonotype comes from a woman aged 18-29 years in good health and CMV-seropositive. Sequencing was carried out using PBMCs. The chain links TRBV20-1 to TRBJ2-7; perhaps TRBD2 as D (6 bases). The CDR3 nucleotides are TGCAGTGCTAGAGGTCCGGGAGTGCAGTACTTC. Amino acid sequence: CSARGPGVQYF.